A single sample gave rise to the 22 T cell receptor beta chains below, sequenced in a study of blood T cell repertoires in COVID-19. Method: immunoSEQ multiplex PCR; TCRdb's copy keeps in-frame clones and lacks some. The sample carries over 350,000 clones, about 83% recorded once. The specimen was PBMCs or T cells enriched from blood (not recorded which). The receptors were sampled from a woman aged 45-60 years who had recovered from COVID-19.

The chain has TRBV28 and TRBJ2-1; perhaps TRBD1 as D (7 bases). Germline V lookup: CDR1 MDHEN, CDR2 SYDVKM. The CDR3 contains 16 residues. V was cut by 6 bases and J by 0 bases, with 15 bases left in between. For the CDR3, the DNA is TGTGCCAGCAGGGGGGGACAGTCTCTCTCCTACAATGAGCAGTTCTTC. Its translation is CASRGGQSLSYNEQFF.

This chain joins TRBV7-6 and TRBJ1-6; 10 nucleotides align to TRBD1. Germline V gene data show CDR1 as SGHVS and CDR2 as FNYEAQ. The CDR3 is made up of 15 amino acids. Trimming removed 4 bases from V and 10 bases from J; junction bases left unmatched: 7. For the CDR3, the DNA is TGTGCCAGCAGCTCGTCGGGACAGGGGATATCACCCCTCCACTTT. Its translation is CASSSSGQGISPLHF.

V and J are TRBV19 and TRBJ1-2; D is uncertain. Trimming left V 3 bases short and J 4 bases short, with 18 bases between. CDR1 is LNHDA, CDR2 SQIVND, per germline (reference sequence). The CDR3 length is 16 residues. Here the CDR3 reads CASSIPEEPKRYGYTF. As DNA, the CDR3 is TGTGCCAGTAGTATCCCCGAGGAACCTAAACGCTATGGCTACACCTTC.

The chain has TRBV5-1 and TRBJ1-1; TRBD1 is a possible D gene (5 bases). The CDR3 consists of 16 residues. Germline assignment: CDR1 SGHRS and CDR2 YFSETQ. V was shortened by 4 bases and J by 0 bases, with 16 bases between the two germline ends. CDR3 in DNA: TGCGCCAGCAGCCCCCGAGAGGGGACTATGAACACTGAAGCTTTCTTT. This gives the protein CASSPREGTMNTEAFF.

The CDR3 nucleotides are TGTGCCAGCAGCTTAGCGGGCGACGAGCAGTACTTC. Its translation is CASSLAGDEQYF. The rearrangement links TRBV7-8 to TRBJ2-7; no reliable D call. Per germline, CDR1 SGHVS and CDR2 FQNEAQ. The CDR3 extends over 12 amino acids. V gave up 0 bases and J gave up 5 bases, with 5 bases separating them.

The chain combines TRBV29-1 with TRBJ1-6, with 10 bases that match TRBD1. The V segment lost 6 bases and the J segment 7 bases; nucleotides outside the gene matches: 3. Germline V lookup: CDR1 SQVTM, CDR2 ANQGSEA. The CDR3 loop spans 13 amino acids. As DNA, the CDR3 is TGCAGCGTAAGACAGGGGGCGAATTCACCCCTCCACTTT. Encoded protein: CSVRQGANSPLHF.

The chain is built from TRBV19 and TRBJ1-6; a weak D match, TRBD1 (6 bases). Trimming cost V 7 bases and J 10 bases, with 20 bases left between them. CDR1 is LNHDA, CDR2 SQIVND, per germline (reference sequence). The CDR3 extends over 15 amino acids. CDR3 in DNA: TGTGCCAGTACCCTCTCCAGGGGATCTGGCTCACCCCTCCACTTT. Its translation: CASTLSRGSGSPLHF.

This clone was seen only a few times. V usage is TRBV6-2 or TRBV6-3 and J usage is TRBJ2-7, with TRBD1 matching 10 bases. Germline loops: CDR1 MNHEY, CDR2 SVGEGT. The V and J ends lost 2 bases and 6 bases, in that order; junction bases with no gene match: 7. The CDR3 is 15 residues long. CDR3 loop: CASSYRDRGLGEQYF. The CDR3 DNA is TGTGCCAGCAGTTACCGGGACAGGGGCCTCGGCGAGCAGTACTTC.

V and J are TRBV7-9 and TRBJ1-1; D unclear. With 6 bases removed from V and 7 bases from J, the gap between germline ends came to 15 bases. The CDR3 is 13 residues long. In germline, CDR1 is SEHNR, CDR2 FQNEAQ (reference sequence). The CDR3 loop is CASRADSSIEAFF. In nucleotides, the CDR3 is TGTGCCAGCAGGGCGGATTCGTCTATTGAAGCTTTCTTT.

The chain joins TRBV5-1 to TRBJ2-7, with D hard to call. The CDR3 runs to 14 residues. Germline CDR1 is SGHRS and CDR2 is YFSETQ. V gave up 0 bases and J gave up 2 bases, with 9 bases separating them. CDR3 amino acids: CASSLALEPYEQYF. The CDR3 nucleotides are TGCGCCAGCAGCTTGGCCCTAGAACCCTACGAGCAGTACTTC.

This chain uses TRBV19 with TRBJ1-1; TRBD1 agrees at 11 bases. The germline CDR1 and CDR2 sequences are LNHDA and SQIVND (reference sequence). CDR3 length: 14 residues. J gave up 7 bases and V 4 bases, and 5 bases lay outside the gene matches. CDR3 amino acids: CASSTLGTGGEAFF. The CDR3 bases are TGTGCCAGTAGTACCTTAGGGACAGGGGGTGAAGCTTTCTTT.

V gene TRBV4-1 combines with J gene TRBJ1-5, with D tentatively TRBD1 (6 bases). The CDR3 is 15 amino acids. Trimming shortened V by 1 base and J by 5 bases, and 12 bases separated the two germline ends. Looked up from germline, CDR1 is MGHRA and CDR2 is YSYEKL. The CDR3 sequence: CASSQGYGGHQPQHF. The CDR3 DNA sequence: TGCGCCAGCAGCCAAGGGTACGGGGGGCATCAGCCCCAGCATTTT.

This clone occurred once. The J gene is TRBJ1-2, the V gene TRBV5-1; D call uncertain. Trimming removed 0 bases from V and 6 bases from J, with 9 bases in between. The length of the CDR3 is 13 residues. In germline, CDR1 is SGHRS, CDR2 YFSETQ. The CDR3 region has the DNA TGCGCCAGCAGCTTGGCCCCGCGAGATGGCTACACCTTC. It is translated as CASSLAPRDGYTF.

The V call is TRBV7-2, the J call TRBJ1-5; D remains unclear. Per germline, CDR1 SGHTA and CDR2 FQGNSA. V gave up 3 bases and J gave up 5 bases, with 11 bases separating them. This CDR3 region has 14 residues. DNA of the CDR3: TGTGCCAGCAGCTTTATCGGGGTAGATCAGCCCCAGCATTTT. Encoded protein: CASSFIGVDQPQHF.

V and J are TRBV7-2 and TRBJ2-1; no firm D call. Germline CDR1 SGHTA, CDR2 FQGNSA. The CDR3 runs to 13 residues. Trimming stripped 3 bases from V and 10 bases from J, with 13 bases between. CDR3 amino acids: CASSLEPWREQFF. The CDR3 DNA reads TGTGCCAGCAGCTTGGAACCTTGGCGGGAGCAGTTCTTC.

The chain joins TRBV27 to TRBJ1-6, with a possible D match to TRBD1 (6 bases). The CDR3 length is 14 residues. Germline CDR1 is MNHEY and CDR2 is SMNVEV (reference sequence). Trimming shortened V by 6 bases and J by 5 bases, and 11 bases separated the two germline ends. DNA of the CDR3: TGTGCCAGCAGGCCAGGGGCAAATAATTCACCCCTCCACTTT. This translates into CASRPGANNSPLHF.

CDR3 nucleotides: TGTGCCAGCGTGCCGCCGGGGGTACAAGAGACCCAGTACTTC. Amino acid sequence: CASVPPGVQETQYF. The rearrangement links TRBV7-2 to TRBJ2-5; TRBD2 is a possible D gene (6 bases). V was shortened by 8 bases and J by 2 bases, with 15 bases between the two germline ends. The CDR3 is 14 amino acids. Germline V gene lookup returns CDR1 SGHTA and CDR2 FQGNSA. Variable domain in full (rest from reference TRBV7-2 and TRBJ2-5): GAGVSQSPSNKVTEKGKDVELRCDPISGHTALYWYRQSLGQGLEFLIYFQGNSAPDKSGLPSDRFSAERTGGSVSTLTIQRTQQEDSAVYLCASVPPGVQETQYFGPGTRLLVL.

This chain links TRBV18 with TRBJ1-6; weak D call: TRBD1 (5 bases). The germline V gene has CDR1 KGHSH and CDR2 LQKENI. This CDR3 has 16 residues. V shed 4 bases and J shed 7 bases, with 17 bases lying between them. The CDR3: CASSRQPAGGNSPLHF. As DNA, the CDR3 is TGTGCCAGCTCACGACAGCCCGCCGGAGGGAATTCACCCCTCCACTTT.

V gene TRBV27 combines with J gene TRBJ2-3, with 9 nucleotides matching TRBD1. The CDR3 extends over 13 amino acids. The germline CDR1 and CDR2 sequences are MNHEY and SMNVEV (reference sequence). The V gene end was trimmed by 9 bases and the J gene end by 11 bases; junction bases not matched to a gene: 12. The CDR3 DNA is TGTGCCAGTCATAACAGAGGGGGACAGGGGCAGTATTTT. Residues: CASHNRGGQGQYF.

The CDR3 here is CASSLTRVNLHLNYGYTF. In DNA, the CDR3 is TGTGCCAGCAGCCTTACCCGGGTCAACTTACACCTCAACTATGGCTACACCTTC. The chain combines TRBV7-2 with TRBJ1-2; D gene ambiguous. V was shortened by 5 bases and J by 2 bases, with 24 bases between the two germline ends. This CDR3 region has 18 residues. Germline V gene sequence: CDR1 SGHTA, CDR2 FQGNSA.

This chain connects TRBV18 to TRBJ2-2; 9 nucleotides line up with TRBD1. This CDR3 is built from 17 residues. Germline V gene data show CDR1 as KGHSH and CDR2 as LQKENI. The V gene end was trimmed by 4 bases and the J gene end by 6 bases; junction bases not matched to a gene: 12. The CDR3 sequence is CASSRIPGQGSAGELFF. CDR3 sequence (DNA): TGTGCCAGCTCACGAATACCGGGACAGGGCTCTGCCGGGGAGCTGTTTTTT.

The genes are TRBV15 and TRBJ1-1; D uncertain. The CDR3 totals 14 residues. The V gene's germline CDR1 is LNHNV and CDR2 YYDKDF (reference sequence). The germline V and J ends were trimmed by 1 base and 5 bases, with 11 bases remaining between them. CDR3 region: CATSRGVGLTEAFF. The CDR3 DNA reads TGTGCCACCAGCAGAGGGGTCGGGTTGACTGAAGCTTTCTTT.